Listed below are T cell receptor beta chains from one sample, sequenced in a study of blood T cell repertoires in COVID-19. The method was immunoSEQ multiplex PCR; TCRdb's version includes in-frame clones alone and lacks a portion of them. The data hold 150,000 or so clones, with 85% to 90% observed a single time. Material for sequencing was peripheral blood. These receptors all stem from a man in his 60s with COVID-19, enrolled during active disease. The CDR3 runs from the conserved cysteine through the conserved F or W. The D gene is left open where the match is weak. Part of the rows lack a size; the others show once, few, many or a class for expanded clones.

v_gene: TRBV19
j_gene: TRBJ1-4
abundance: once
d_gene: -
CDR3nt: TGTGCCAGTAGTATAGGGACAGCTTCTAATGAAAAACTGTTTTTT
CDR3aa: CASSIGTASNEKLFF

v_gene: TRBV3-1/TRBV3-2
j_gene: TRBJ2-5
abundance: -
d_gene: -
CDR3nt: TGTGCCAGCAGCCTTGGGCGATCCCAAGAGACCCAGTACTTC
CDR3aa: CASSLGRSQETQYF

v_gene: TRBV28
j_gene: TRBJ2-7
abundance: once
d_gene: -
CDR3nt: TGTGCCAGCAGTTTCTGGGCGGCCGGGGGAGCCTCCTACGAGCAGTACTTC
CDR3aa: CASSFWAAGGASYEQYF

v_gene: TRBV18
j_gene: TRBJ1-4
abundance: once
d_gene: TRBD1
CDR3nt: TGTGCCAGCTCACCCTGGACAGGCTCTATAAATGAAAAACTGTTTTTT
CDR3aa: CASSPWTGSINEKLFF

v_gene: TRBV5-4
j_gene: TRBJ2-2
abundance: few
d_gene: TRBD1
CDR3nt: TGTGCCGGCGGACAGGGCCCCAACACCGGGGAGCTGTTTTTT
CDR3aa: CAGGQGPNTGELFF

v_gene: TRBV25-1
j_gene: TRBJ1-1
abundance: -
d_gene: -
CDR3nt: TGTGCCAGCGGCCGGGTGGGGCGAGCTTTCTTT
CDR3aa: CASGRVGRAFF

v_gene: TRBV11-2
j_gene: TRBJ2-1
abundance: -
d_gene: TRBD1
CDR3nt: TGTGCCAGCAGCCGGGACAGGGATTACAATGAGCAGTTCTTC
CDR3aa: CASSRDRDYNEQFF

v_gene: TRBV7-3
j_gene: TRBJ2-3
abundance: -
d_gene: TRBD1
CDR3nt: TGTGCCAGCAGCCGTACAGGGGGCACAGATACGCAGTATTTT
CDR3aa: CASSRTGGTDTQYF

v_gene: TRBV19
j_gene: TRBJ1-2
abundance: once
d_gene: -
CDR3nt: TGTGCCAGTAGCTCACTGGGGGGCTATGGCTACACCTTC
CDR3aa: CASSSLGGYGYTF

v_gene: TRBV9
j_gene: TRBJ1-1
abundance: -
d_gene: -
CDR3nt: TGTGCCAGCAGCGTAGCGGGGGGGAACACTGAAGCTTTCTTT
CDR3aa: CASSVAGGNTEAFF

v_gene: TRBV19
j_gene: TRBJ1-3
abundance: -
d_gene: -
CDR3nt: TGTGCCAGTAGGACACTTAACACCATATATTTT
CDR3aa: CASRTLNTIYF

v_gene: TRBV11-2
j_gene: TRBJ2-7
abundance: -
d_gene: TRBD2
CDR3nt: TGTGCCAGCAGCTTGAGCGGGGGCCCCTACGAGCAGTACTTC
CDR3aa: CASSLSGGPYEQYF

v_gene: TRBV5-1
j_gene: TRBJ1-2
abundance: -
d_gene: TRBD1
CDR3nt: TGCGCCAGCAGCGTCGGACAGGGCCGGTATGGCTACACCTTC
CDR3aa: CASSVGQGRYGYTF

v_gene: TRBV6-2/TRBV6-3
j_gene: TRBJ1-5
abundance: once
d_gene: -
CDR3nt: TGTGCCAGCAGTTATTCGGCAAACAGGGTTTATAGCAATCAGCCCCAGCATTTT
CDR3aa: CASSYSANRVYSNQPQHF

v_gene: TRBV5-1
j_gene: TRBJ1-2
abundance: -
d_gene: -
CDR3nt: TGCGCCAGCAGCTTGCGGGGAAACTATGGCTACACCTTC
CDR3aa: CASSLRGNYGYTF

v_gene: TRBV3-1/TRBV3-2
j_gene: TRBJ2-7
abundance: -
d_gene: TRBD2
CDR3nt: TGTGCCAGCAGCCTCATTAGCGGGGGCGATTACGAGCAGTACTTC
CDR3aa: CASSLISGGDYEQYF

v_gene: TRBV29-1
j_gene: TRBJ1-2
abundance: -
d_gene: TRBD1
CDR3nt: TGCAGCGTTGCGAGACAGGGCAACTATGGCTACACCTTC
CDR3aa: CSVARQGNYGYTF

v_gene: TRBV28
j_gene: TRBJ2-7
abundance: -
d_gene: -
CDR3nt: TGTGCCAGCAGCTCACCAGGGCACGAGCAGTACTTC
CDR3aa: CASSSPGHEQYF

v_gene: TRBV4-2
j_gene: TRBJ2-3
abundance: -
d_gene: TRBD2
CDR3nt: TGTGCCAGCAGCCAACTCCTAGCGGGGGGATTCACAGATACGCAGTATTTT
CDR3aa: CASSQLLAGGFTDTQYF

v_gene: TRBV4-2
j_gene: TRBJ2-7
abundance: -
d_gene: -
CDR3nt: TGTGCCAGCAGCCAAGATTGGCTGGCCTACGAGCAGTACTTC
CDR3aa: CASSQDWLAYEQYF

v_gene: TRBV29-1
j_gene: TRBJ2-7
abundance: -
d_gene: -
CDR3nt: TGCAGCATCCAGGGGAGTTCGAACGAGCAGTACTTC
CDR3aa: CSIQGSSNEQYF

v_gene: TRBV7-9
j_gene: TRBJ1-1
abundance: once
d_gene: -
CDR3nt: TGTGCCAGCAGCTTAGGAGGTTACGGGACTGAAGCTTTCTTT
CDR3aa: CASSLGGYGTEAFF

v_gene: TRBV18
j_gene: TRBJ1-5
abundance: -
d_gene: TRBD1
CDR3nt: TGTGCCAGCTCCCTGAACAGGGGCGTAGAACAGCCCCAGCATTTT
CDR3aa: CASSLNRGVEQPQHF

v_gene: TRBV30
j_gene: TRBJ1-1
abundance: once
d_gene: -
CDR3nt: TGTGCCTGGAGTGCTACGTTAGAAGCTTTCTTT
CDR3aa: CAWSATLEAFF